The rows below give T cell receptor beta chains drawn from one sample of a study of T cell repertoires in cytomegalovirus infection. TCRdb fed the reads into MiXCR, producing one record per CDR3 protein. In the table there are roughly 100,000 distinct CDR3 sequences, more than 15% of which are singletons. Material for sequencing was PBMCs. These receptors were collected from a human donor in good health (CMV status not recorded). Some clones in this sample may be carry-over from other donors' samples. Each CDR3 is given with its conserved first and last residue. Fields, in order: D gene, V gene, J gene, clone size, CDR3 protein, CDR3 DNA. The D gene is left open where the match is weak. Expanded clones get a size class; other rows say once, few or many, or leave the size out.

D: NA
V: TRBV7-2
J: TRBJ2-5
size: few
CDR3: CASSLEARGQETQYF
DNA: TGTGCCAGCAGCTTAGAGGCTAGGGGGCAAGAGACCCAGTACTTC

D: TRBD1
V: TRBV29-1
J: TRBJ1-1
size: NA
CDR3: CSGITGGLTEAFF
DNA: TGCAGCGGGATAACAGGGGGCTTAACTGAAGCTTTCTTT

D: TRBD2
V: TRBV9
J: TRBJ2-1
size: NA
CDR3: CASSVGGGLNEQFF
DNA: TGTGCCAGCAGCGTAGGGGGGGGACTCAATGAGCAGTTCTTC

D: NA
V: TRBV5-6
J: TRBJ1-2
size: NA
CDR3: CASRRAGDHFGYTF
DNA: TGTGCCAGCAGACGGGCAGGGGATCACTTTGGCTACACCTTC

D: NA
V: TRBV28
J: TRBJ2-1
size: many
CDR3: CASSLGRYNEQFF
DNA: TGTGCCAGCTCCTTGGGGCGTTACAATGAGCAGTTCTTC

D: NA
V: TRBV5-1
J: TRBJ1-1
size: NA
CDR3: CASSLSQHLNTEAFF
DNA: TGCGCCAGCAGCTTGAGTCAGCACTTGAACACTGAAGCTTTCTTT

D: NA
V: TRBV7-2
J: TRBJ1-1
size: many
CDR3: CASSFGLNTEAFF
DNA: TGTGCCAGCAGCTTTGGATTGAACACTGAAGCTTTCTTT

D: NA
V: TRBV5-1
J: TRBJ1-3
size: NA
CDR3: CASSLYPTGNTIYF
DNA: TGCGCCAGCAGCTTGTATCCCACCGGAAACACCATATATTTT

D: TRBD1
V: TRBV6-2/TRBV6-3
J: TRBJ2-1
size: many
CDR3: CASSRRTGAYNEQFF
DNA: TGTGCCAGCAGTCGTCGGACAGGGGCTTACAATGAGCAGTTCTTC

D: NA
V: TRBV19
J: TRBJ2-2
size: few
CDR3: CASLRGADTGELFF
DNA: TGTGCCAGCCTTCGGGGGGCTGACACCGGGGAGCTGTTTTTT

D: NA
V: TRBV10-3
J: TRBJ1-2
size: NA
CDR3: CAISEGRNYGYTF
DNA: TGTGCCATCAGTGAAGGACGGAACTATGGCTACACCTTC

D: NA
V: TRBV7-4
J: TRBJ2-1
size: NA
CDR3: CASSLGLEMSEQFF
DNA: TGTGCCAGCAGCTTAGGACTAGAAATGAGTGAGCAGTTCTTC

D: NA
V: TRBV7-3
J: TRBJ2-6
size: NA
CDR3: CASSLFGGTSSGANVLTF
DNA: TGTGCCAGCAGCTTATTCGGGGGAACTAGCTCTGGGGCCAACGTCCTGACTTTC

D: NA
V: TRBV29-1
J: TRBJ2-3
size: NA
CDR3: CSVEQRTDTQYF
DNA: TGCAGCGTCGAACAGCGGACAGATACGCAGTATTTT

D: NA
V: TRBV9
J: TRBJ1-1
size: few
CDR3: CASSVDSRGAGEAFF
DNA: TGTGCCAGCAGCGTAGATTCGAGGGGTGCCGGCGAAGCTTTCTTT

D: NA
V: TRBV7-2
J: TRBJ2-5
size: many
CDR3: CASSSGVTEETQYF
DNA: TGTGCCAGCAGCTCGGGGGTCACGGAAGAGACCCAGTACTTC

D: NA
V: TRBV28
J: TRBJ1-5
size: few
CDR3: CASSSRAQPQHF
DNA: TGTGCCAGCAGTTCCAGGGCTCAGCCCCAGCATTTT

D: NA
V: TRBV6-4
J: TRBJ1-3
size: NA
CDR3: CASVSETHSNSGNTIYF
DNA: TGTGCCAGTGTATCCGAGACACACTCCAACTCTGGAAACACCATATATTTT

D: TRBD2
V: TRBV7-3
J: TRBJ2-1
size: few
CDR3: CASSLSRLSGERNEQFF
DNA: TGTGCCAGCAGCTTAAGCCGGCTTAGCGGGGAGCGCAATGAGCAGTTCTTC

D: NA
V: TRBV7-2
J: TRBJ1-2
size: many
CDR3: CASSPDPGTLPNYGYTF
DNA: TGTGCCAGCAGCCCCGATCCCGGGACACTCCCAAACTATGGCTACACCTTC

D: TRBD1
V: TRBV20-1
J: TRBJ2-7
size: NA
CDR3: CSARAGGTGSPHEQYF
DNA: TGCAGTGCTAGAGCCGGAGGGACAGGGAGTCCCCACGAGCAGTACTTC

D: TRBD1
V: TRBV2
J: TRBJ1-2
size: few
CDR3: CASGDRGINGYTF
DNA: TGTGCCAGCGGCGACAGGGGGATCAATGGCTACACCTTC

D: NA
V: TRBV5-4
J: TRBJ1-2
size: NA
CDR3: CASRFGLRAEGYTF
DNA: TGTGCCAGCAGATTCGGCTTAAGGGCGGAGGGCTACACCTTC

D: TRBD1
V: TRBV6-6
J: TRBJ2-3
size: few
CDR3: CASSPVTGAPDTQYF
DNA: TGTGCCAGCAGTCCTGTGACAGGGGCCCCCGATACGCAGTATTTT

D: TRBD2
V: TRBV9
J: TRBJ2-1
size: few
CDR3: CASSPGAGGNNEQFF
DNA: TGTGCCAGCAGCCCGGGGGCGGGGGGGAACAATGAGCAGTTCTTC

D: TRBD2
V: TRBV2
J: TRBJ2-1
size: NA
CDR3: CASSWTSGGPYNEQFF
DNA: TGTGCCAGCTCCTGGACTAGCGGGGGGCCCTACAATGAGCAGTTCTTC

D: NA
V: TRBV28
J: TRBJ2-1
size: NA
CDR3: CASSLPRGRNNEQFF
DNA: TGTGCCAGCAGTTTACCAAGGGGCAGGAACAATGAGCAGTTCTTC

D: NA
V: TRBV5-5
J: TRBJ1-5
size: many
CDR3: CASSLQGAEPQHF
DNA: TGTGCCAGCAGCTTGCAGGGAGCGGAGCCCCAGCATTTT

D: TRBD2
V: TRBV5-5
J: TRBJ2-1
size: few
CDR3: CASSLAGDYPDNEQFF
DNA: TGTGCCAGCAGCTTGGCCGGGGACTACCCAGACAATGAGCAGTTCTTC

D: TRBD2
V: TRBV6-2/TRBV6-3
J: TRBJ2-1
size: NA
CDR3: CASRPTGTSGGAEFF
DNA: TGTGCCAGCAGGCCTACCGGGACTAGCGGGGGGGCTGAGTTCTTC

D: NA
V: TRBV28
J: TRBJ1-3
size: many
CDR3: CASSSTGTAGNTIYF
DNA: TGTGCCAGCAGTTCGACCGGGACGGCTGGAAACACCATATATTTT

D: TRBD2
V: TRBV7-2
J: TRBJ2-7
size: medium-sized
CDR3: CASSLISGGAAPQYF
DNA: TGTGCCAGCAGCTTAATCAGCGGGGGGGCAGCTCCGCAGTACTTC

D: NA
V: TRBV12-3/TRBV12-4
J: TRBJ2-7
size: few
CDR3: CASSLSGLSWEQYF
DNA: TGTGCCAGCAGTTTATCGGGACTTAGCTGGGAGCAGTACTTC

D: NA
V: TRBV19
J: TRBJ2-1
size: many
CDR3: CASSIRGRGNEQFF
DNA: TGTGCCAGTAGTATTCGGGGGAGAGGCAATGAGCAGTTCTTC

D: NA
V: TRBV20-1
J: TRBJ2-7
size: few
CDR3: CSARDLGRTYEQYF
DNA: TGCAGTGCTAGAGATCTAGGCAGAACCTACGAGCAGTACTTC

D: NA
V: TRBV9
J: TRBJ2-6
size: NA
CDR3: CASSTQRNGANVLTF
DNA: TGTGCCAGCAGCACGCAGAGGAATGGGGCCAACGTCCTGACTTTC

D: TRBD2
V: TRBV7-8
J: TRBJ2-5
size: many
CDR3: CASSLTPLAGGWVTQYF
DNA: TGTGCCAGCAGCTTAACCCCCCTAGCGGGGGGGTGGGTGACCCAGTACTTC

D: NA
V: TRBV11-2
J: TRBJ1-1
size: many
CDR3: CASSLGREGTEAFF
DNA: TGTGCCAGCAGCTTAGGCAGGGAGGGGACTGAAGCTTTCTTT

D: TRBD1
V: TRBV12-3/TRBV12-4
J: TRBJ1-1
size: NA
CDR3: CASRGPGQAEAFF
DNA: TGTGCCAGCAGAGGGCCGGGACAGGCGGAAGCTTTCTTT

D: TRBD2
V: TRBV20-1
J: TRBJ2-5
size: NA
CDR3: CSSRDGTSGGGTETQYF
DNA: TGCAGTTCTAGAGATGGGACTAGCGGGGGGGGAACGGAGACCCAGTACTTC

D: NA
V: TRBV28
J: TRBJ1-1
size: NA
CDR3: CASSQMGFMNTEAFF
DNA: TGTGCCAGCAGCCAGATGGGATTTATGAACACTGAAGCTTTCTTT

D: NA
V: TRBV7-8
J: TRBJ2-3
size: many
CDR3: CASSLLPGLPGDTQYF
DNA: TGTGCCAGCAGCTTGTTGCCGGGACTGCCCGGCGATACGCAGTATTTT

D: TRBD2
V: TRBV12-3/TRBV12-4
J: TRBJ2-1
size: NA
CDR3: CASSSNGERGGSYNEQFF
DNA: TGTGCCAGCAGTTCAAATGGTGAGCGGGGGGGATCCTACAATGAGCAGTTCTTC

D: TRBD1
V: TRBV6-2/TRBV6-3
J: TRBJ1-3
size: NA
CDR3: CASSYDRGAGNTIYF
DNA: TGTGCCAGCAGTTACGACAGGGGAGCCGGAAACACCATATATTTT